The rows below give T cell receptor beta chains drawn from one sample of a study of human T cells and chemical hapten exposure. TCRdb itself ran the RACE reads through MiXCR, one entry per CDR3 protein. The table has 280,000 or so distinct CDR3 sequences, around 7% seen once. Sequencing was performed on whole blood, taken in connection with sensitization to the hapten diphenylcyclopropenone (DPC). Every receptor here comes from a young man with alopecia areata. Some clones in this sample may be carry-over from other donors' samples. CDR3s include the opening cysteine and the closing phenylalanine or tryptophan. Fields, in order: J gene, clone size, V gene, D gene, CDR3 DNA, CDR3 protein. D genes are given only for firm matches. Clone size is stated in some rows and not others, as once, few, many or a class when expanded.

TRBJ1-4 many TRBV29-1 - TGCAGCGCCGGGCCCCAAAATGAAAAACTGTTTTTT CSAGPQNEKLFF
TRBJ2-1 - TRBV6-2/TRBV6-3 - TGTGCCAGCAGTTACAAGAGCTACAATGAGCAGTTCTTC CASSYKSYNEQFF
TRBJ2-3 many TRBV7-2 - TGTGCCAGCAGCTTAGCTAGGGATACGCAGTATTTT CASSLARDTQYF
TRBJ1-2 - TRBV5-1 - TGCGCCAGCAGCTTGGATGGGGGCCAGAACTATGGCTACACCTTC CASSLDGGQNYGYTF
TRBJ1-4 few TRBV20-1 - TGCAGTGCTCCTAAATTCAGTGGGGCTAGGGAAAAACTGTTTTTT CSAPKFSGAREKLFF
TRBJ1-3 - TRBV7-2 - TGTGCCAGCAGCTTACGTTGGCAGCCGAGCTCTGGAAACACCATATATTTT CASSLRWQPSSGNTIYF
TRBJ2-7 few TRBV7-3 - TGTGCCAGCAGCCAAGACAGTACCTCCTACGAGCAGTACTTC CASSQDSTSYEQYF
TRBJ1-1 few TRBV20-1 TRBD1 TGCAGTGCGCGGGACAGAGATTCGAACACTGAAGCTTTCTTT CSARDRDSNTEAFF
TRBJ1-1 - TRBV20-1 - TGCAGTGCTAGTTACAGGAACACTGAAGCTTTCTTT CSASYRNTEAFF
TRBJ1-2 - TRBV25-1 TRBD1 TGTGCCAGCAGTGAACCCGGGGGGACAGGGATATCTGGCTACACCTTC CASSEPGGTGISGYTF
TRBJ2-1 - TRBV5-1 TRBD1 TGCGCCAGCTTCCGGGACAGGGGTACCTACAATGAGCAGTTCTTC CASFRDRGTYNEQFF
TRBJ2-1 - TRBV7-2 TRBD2 TGTGCCAGCAGCCGACTAGCGGGGTCCTACAATGAGCAGTTCTTC CASSRLAGSYNEQFF
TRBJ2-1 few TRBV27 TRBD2 TGTGCCAGCAGTGCCACCCTAGCGGGAGTTTACAATGAGCAGTTCTTC CASSATLAGVYNEQFF
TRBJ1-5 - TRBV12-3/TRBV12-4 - TGTGCCAGCAGTTCTACGATTAGGGCGCGGCCCCAGCATTTT CASSSTIRARPQHF
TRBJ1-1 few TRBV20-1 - TGCAGTGCTAGAGAGGGACTAAACACTGAAGCTTTCTTT CSAREGLNTEAFF
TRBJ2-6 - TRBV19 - TGTGCCAGTAGTTCCGCGTTGGCCTCTGGGGCCAACGTCCTGACTTTC CASSSALASGANVLTF
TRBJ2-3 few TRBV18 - TGTGCCAGCTCACCGACAGAGGCAGATACGCAGTATTTT CASSPTEADTQYF
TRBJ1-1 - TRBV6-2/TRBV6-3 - TGTGCCAGCAGCCAGAGGTGGGACGGTGAAGCTTTCTTT CASSQRWDGEAFF
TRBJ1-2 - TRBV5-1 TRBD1 TGCGCCAGCAGCTTGGCCCCCCGACAGGGGGACTATGGCTACACCTTC CASSLAPRQGDYGYTF
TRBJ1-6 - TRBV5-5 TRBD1 TGTGCCAGCAGCCCAAACGATCCCGGGACAGGGGATAATTCACCCCTCCACTTT CASSPNDPGTGDNSPLHF
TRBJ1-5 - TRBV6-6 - TGTGCCAGCAGTTTCAGTGGGGGGGATAGCAATCAGCCCCAGCATTTT CASSFSGGDSNQPQHF
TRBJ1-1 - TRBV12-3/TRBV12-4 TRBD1 TGTGCCAGCAGTCCCCAACAGGGGGGTGGCACTGAAGCTTTCTTT CASSPQQGGGTEAFF
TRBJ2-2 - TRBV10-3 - TGTGCCACAACAGCCGGGGAGCTGTTTTTT CATTAGELFF
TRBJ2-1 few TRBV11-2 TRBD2 TGTGCCAGCAGCCCCTGGACTAGCGGGGCCTACAATGAGCAGTTCTTC CASSPWTSGAYNEQFF
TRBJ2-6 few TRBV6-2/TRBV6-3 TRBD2 TGTGCCAGCAGCCGGGGGGACTCTGGGGCCAACGTCCTGACTTTC CASSRGDSGANVLTF
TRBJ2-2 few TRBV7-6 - TGTGCCAGCACCCCCCTGTCCCTTGTGAACACCGGGGAGCTGTTTTTT CASTPLSLVNTGELFF
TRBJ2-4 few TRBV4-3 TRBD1 TGCGCCAGCAGCCAAGATCGTTCGGGACAGGGGATCATTCAGTACTTC CASSQDRSGQGIIQYF
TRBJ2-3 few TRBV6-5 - TGTGCCAGCAGTATTCAAAGCACAGATACGCAGTATTTT CASSIQSTDTQYF
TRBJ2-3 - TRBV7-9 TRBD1 TGTGCCAGCATACAGGGGTTTGTCGCAGATACGCAGTATTTT CASIQGFVADTQYF
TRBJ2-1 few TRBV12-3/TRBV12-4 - TGTGCCAGCAGTTACTTGCTTCCGAGCTCCTACAATGAGCAGTTCTTC CASSYLLPSSYNEQFF
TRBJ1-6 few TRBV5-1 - TGCGCCAGCAGCTTGTCTTACCGCCGGCGGGACCCAAATTCACCCCTCCACTTT CASSLSYRRRDPNSPLHF
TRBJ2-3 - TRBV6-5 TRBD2 TGTGCCAGCAGTTGGAGCGGGGGCACAGATACGCAGTATTTT CASSWSGGTDTQYF
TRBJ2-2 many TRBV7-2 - TGTGCCAGCAGCTTAGGTGCGGGGACCGGGGAGCTGTTTTTT CASSLGAGTGELFF
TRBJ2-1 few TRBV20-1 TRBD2 TGCAGTGCTAGAGTTGCGGGGGGCTACAATGAGCAGTTCTTC CSARVAGGYNEQFF
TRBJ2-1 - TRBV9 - TGTGCCAGCAGCCCACCCCATCACAGGGATAAGTTCTTC CASSPPHHRDKFF
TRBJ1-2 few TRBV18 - TGTGCCAGCTCACCCATGAGGACAGAAATCTATGGCTACACCTTC CASSPMRTEIYGYTF
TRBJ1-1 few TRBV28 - TGTGCCAGCAGTCCCATCGGGGGCCTGAACACTGAAGCTTTCTTT CASSPIGGLNTEAFF
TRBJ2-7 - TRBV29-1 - TGCAGCGTTGAACGGCAGGGTTCCTACGAGCAGTACTTC CSVERQGSYEQYF
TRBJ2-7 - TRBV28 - TGTGCCAGCAGGACAGGGAGGACCTACGAGCAGTACTTC CASRTGRTYEQYF
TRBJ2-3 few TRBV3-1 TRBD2 TGTGCCAGCAGGGAGACTAGCGGGTTGACAGATACGCAGTATTTT CASRETSGLTDTQYF
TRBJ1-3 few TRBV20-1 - TGCAGTGCAATCGACAGCCTCTCTGGAAACACCATATATTTT CSAIDSLSGNTIYF
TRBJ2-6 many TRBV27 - TGTGCCAGCCGGAAGGCTGGGGCCAACGTCCTGACTTTC CASRKAGANVLTF
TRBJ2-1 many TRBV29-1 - TGCAGCGTTGAAGTAGAAGGGTCGAACAATGAGCAGTTCTTC CSVEVEGSNNEQFF
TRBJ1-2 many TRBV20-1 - TGCAGTGCCGTGCCCTGGAACTACTACTATGGCTACACCTTC CSAVPWNYYYGYTF
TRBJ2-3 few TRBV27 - TGTGCCAGCAGTTGGGGCGGGGGCCTCACAGATACGCAGTATTTT CASSWGGGLTDTQYF
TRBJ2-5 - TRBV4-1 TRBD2 TGCGCCAGCAGCCAAGACGGTACTAGCGGGGAGGAGACCCAGTACTTC CASSQDGTSGEETQYF
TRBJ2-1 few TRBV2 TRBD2 TGTGCCAGCAGTGAACCTAGCGGGGGCCCCGGTGAGCAGTTCTTC CASSEPSGGPGEQFF
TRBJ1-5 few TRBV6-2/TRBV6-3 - TGTGCCAGCAGTTCCGCGAGGGGTTATCAGCCCCAGCATTTT CASSSARGYQPQHF